The source of this T cell receptor (beta chain) is a study of regulatory T cells in long-lasting Graves disease. CDR1 SGHKS and CDR2 YYEKEE come from the germline V gene (reference sequence). This CDR3 is 15 amino acids long. With 5 bases removed from V and 1 base from J, the gap between germline ends came to 12 bases. Arm-PCR of CDR3 regions with iRepertoire HTBI primers generated TCR beta libraries. One entry per CDR3 protein, called by TCRdb with MiXCR from the multiplex PCR reads. This table holds about 430,000 distinct CDR3 sequences, about 15% found once. Specified time point: newly diagnosed GD, antithyroid drugs for less than 3 months. Extracted RNA from PBMCs served as the source of the TCR library. These data are also associated with another study on T cells in Graves' hyperthyroidism and ophthalmopathy. Turning to that study: Among clonotypes expanded in thyroid above 0.001, most were also found in blood.

The sequence was obtained from a woman between 40 and 55 years old with Graves disease. This specimen was peripheral blood mononuclear cells (PBMCs), taken at new diagnosis, from a patient treated with antithyroid drugs. The V call is TRBV5-5, the J call TRBJ1-4; a weak D match, TRBD1 (5 bases). CDR3 sequence: CASRNPGRTNEKLFF. The CDR3 DNA reads TGTGCCAGCAGAAACCCGGGACGAACTAATGAAAAACTGTTTTTT.